This section outlines one T cell receptor beta chain sequence together with its context. Its antigen is unknown. In the paper's terms, the time point label means: chronic-phase CML before TKI therapy (screening/day 1). Roughly 15 CML patients were included in the patient cohort, and matched post-remission samples were retrieved for a subset of these patients. This record belongs to a study of alternative splicing in chronic myeloid leukemia remission (TCRdb year 2020). About the investigation overall: Peripheral blood from chronic-phase CML patients at diagnosis and remission was profiled by RNA sequencing and compared with healthy donors. For the trials, the diagnostic specimens consisted of total leukocytes from peripheral blood that had been collected in EDTA. Female/male counts were 11/5 for diagnosis samples, 8/3 for remission samples and 2/4 for controls. Nine CML samples, seven diagnostic and two matched remission, were obtained from the French Persistem study. Trizol was used to extract total RNA from peripheral blood mononuclear cells of the diagnosis, remission and control samples. The median age was around 51 years at diagnosis and around 57 at remission, while healthy controls had a median age of approximately 40. The RESIST (imatinib), ENESTxtnd (nilotinib) and PINNACLE (nilotinib plus pegylated interferon) trials supplied some 10 diagnostic specimens along with matched remission specimens. The paper's findings and limits, for the study overall: Blood cell composition varied strongly between timepoints, moving from enrichment of myeloid progenitors at diagnosis to enrichment of mature lymphoid cells at remission. At remission, blood cell composition had been reconfigured so that it resembled normal controls enriched in lymphoid cells.

Based on the germline V gene (reference sequence), the CDR1 and CDR2 sequences are DFQATT and SNEGSKA. The CDR3 has 16 amino acids, counting the end cysteine and phenylalanine. No DNA has been recorded. The library was built by means of bulk RNA-seq. The TruSeq Stranded RNA sample prep kit was used to generate libraries of poly-A-enriched mRNA from an input of roughly 1 ug total RNA. Paired-end sequencing was carried out on a HiSeq 2500, and each sample was sequenced in triplicate. A read length of 125 nucleotides per mate was used for RNA-seq. Per the original workflow: After trimming, reads were aligned to hg38 using STAR v2.7, and quality control was handled by FASTQC, RSeQC and multiqc. Salmon 0.14.1 was used to quantify gene expression levels as transcripts per million (TPM). The results of principal component analysis suggested that neither trial, library batch, sequencing batch, treatment regimen nor sex drove the transcriptomic profiles. The reads were reprocessed in TCRdb, with one entry per CDR3 protein sequence and no accompanying DNA. TCRdb's processing, not the study's, gives the V and J calls here. The sample yields about 710 distinct CDR3 sequences; 98% were counted once. In total, the top ten clones hold about 3% of the sample.

This sequence was found in an adult with chronic myeloid leukemia. The chain was built from TRBV20-1 and TRBJ2-2; TCRdb designates TRBD2, a call that cannot be tested without DNA. Here the sequenced sample was PBMCs or total blood leukocytes (not recorded which), taken at diagnosis. The encoded CDR3 is CSARDVSGSDTGELFF.